The rows below give T cell receptor beta chains drawn from one sample of a study of T cell repertoires in cytomegalovirus infection. These receptors are not linked to any known antigen. Each CDR3 protein gets one entry after TCRdb re-called the reads with MiXCR. The table has about 47,000 distinct CDR3 sequences, about 21% seen once. Sequences were derived from CD8+ T cells from cultured PBMCs, sampled from culture after CMV antigen stimulation. All receptors come from a human donor in good health (CMV status not recorded). Some clones in this sample may be carry-over from other donors' samples. Each CDR3 is given with its conserved first and last residue. A D gene is named only where the DNA matches it firmly. Clone size is shown for a subset of rows, as once, few, many or a class of expanded clone.

clone size	J gene	V gene	D gene	CDR3 DNA	CDR3 protein
-	TRBJ1-2	TRBV7-9	-	TGTGCCAGCAGCGGTACAGGCGAACGCTATGGCTACACCTTC	CASSGTGERYGYTF
few	TRBJ2-1	TRBV12-3/TRBV12-4	TRBD1	TGTGCCACCTCCCCGCCGGGACAGGGGTACAATGAGCAGTTCTTC	CATSPPGQGYNEQFF
-	TRBJ2-3	TRBV7-8	-	TGTGCCGGTCGACAGACTAGCACAGATACGCAGTATTTT	CAGRQTSTDTQYF
many	TRBJ2-3	TRBV12-3/TRBV12-4	TRBD1	TGTGCCAGCAGTAAGGAGGACAGGGGTGGAGAAGATACGCAGTATTTT	CASSKEDRGGEDTQYF
few	TRBJ2-5	TRBV13	-	TGTGCCAGCAGTTCCGGCTCCCGTGAGACCCAGTACTTC	CASSSGSRETQYF
-	TRBJ2-5	TRBV20-1	TRBD2	TGCAGTGCTATTCCCGGGACTACCGGGGCGGGGGAGTCCCAGTACTTC	CSAIPGTTGAGESQYF
-	TRBJ1-5	TRBV29-1	-	TGCGGCGTTGAATCCGGGGATGGGCAGCCCCAGCATTTT	CGVESGDGQPQHF
few	TRBJ2-3	TRBV10-1	-	TGCGCCAGCAGTGAGCGAGTTGGGGCCCCAGATACGCAGTATTTT	CASSERVGAPDTQYF
-	TRBJ2-7	TRBV27	TRBD1	TGTGCCAGCAGTTTATGGACAGGGGGTCCACACGAGCAGTACTTC	CASSLWTGGPHEQYF
-	TRBJ2-1	TRBV6-6	TRBD2	TGTGCCAGCAGAACGCACCACGGGACTAGCGGCTCCAATGAGCAGTTCTTC	CASRTHHGTSGSNEQFF
few	TRBJ2-1	TRBV4-2	TRBD1	TGTGCCAGCAGCCAAGAATCCCCCCACACAGGGGGCTCTTACAATGAGCAGTTCTTC	CASSQESPHTGGSYNEQFF
few	TRBJ1-1	TRBV5-4	-	TGTGCCAGCAGCGAACTTCAGGGGAAAGGGACTGAAGCTTTCTTT	CASSELQGKGTEAFF
many	TRBJ2-5	TRBV4-3	-	TGCGCCAGCAGCCAAGATCGCCCTAACGGAAAAGAGACCCAGTACTTC	CASSQDRPNGKETQYF
few	TRBJ2-3	TRBV28	TRBD1	TGTGCCAGCAGTTTAATCGGGGGCGGGACAGGGGGCTCTGAGGGCAATACAGATACGCAGTATTTT	CASSLIGGGTGGSEGNTDTQYF
few	TRBJ1-2	TRBV6-2/TRBV6-3	TRBD1	TGTGCCAGCAGGGGGCCGGACAGGGGAAACTATGGCTACACCTTC	CASRGPDRGNYGYTF
many	TRBJ2-7	TRBV27	-	TGTGCCAGCAGTTCCTCAGGGTACGAGCAGTACTTC	CASSSSGYEQYF
-	TRBJ1-3	TRBV12-5	-	TGTGCTAGTACGACTGGAAACACCATATATTTT	CASTTGNTIYF
hyperexpanded	TRBJ2-1	TRBV11-2	-	TGTGCCAGCAGCCCAGGGGGGGCTTTCTCCTACAATGAGCAGTTCTTC	CASSPGGAFSYNEQFF
-	TRBJ2-3	TRBV20-1	-	TGCAGTGCCGCGAGGGGCGGGACGCAGTATTTT	CSAARGGTQYF
-	TRBJ2-5	TRBV7-3	TRBD1	TGTGCCAGCAGCTTCGGACAGGGAGAGACCCAGTACTTC	CASSFGQGETQYF
many	TRBJ1-3	TRBV28	TRBD1	TGTGCCAGCATCTTTGGACAGGGGGCTGGAAACACCATATATTTT	CASIFGQGAGNTIYF
many	TRBJ2-1	TRBV20-1	-	TGCAGTGCCCCAAAGCCTCCTCCGGCCCCCAATGAGCAGTTCTTC	CSAPKPPPAPNEQFF
-	TRBJ1-2	TRBV4-3	TRBD1	TGCGCCAGCAGCCAAGGGACTGGACAGGGGGCTGTCTATGGCTACACCTTC	CASSQGTGQGAVYGYTF
-	TRBJ1-1	TRBV5-1	TRBD1	TGCGCCAGCAGCCGACAGGGTTCGTCGAACACTGAAGCTTTCTTT	CASSRQGSSNTEAFF
many	TRBJ2-2	TRBV7-3	TRBD2	TGTGCCAGCAGCTTAGGGGGGGCCGGGGAGCTGTTTTTT	CASSLGGAGELFF
many	TRBJ1-2	TRBV6-1	-	TGTGCCAGCAGTCGTTACGAAGGTGACTATGGCTACACCTTC	CASSRYEGDYGYTF
-	TRBJ2-1	TRBV12-3/TRBV12-4	-	TGTGCCAGCAGTTTAATGGGGTCCTACAATGAGCAGTTCTTC	CASSLMGSYNEQFF
few	TRBJ2-7	TRBV20-1	-	TGCAGTGCTAGAGATCTAGGGGCGAATATCTACGAGCAGTACTTC	CSARDLGANIYEQYF
few	TRBJ2-5	TRBV13	-	TGTGCCAGCAGCATCGGTCGCAGCAAAGAGACCCAGTACTTC	CASSIGRSKETQYF
many	TRBJ2-5	TRBV12-3/TRBV12-4	-	TGTGCCAGCAGTTTATCAGGGAACCAAGAGACCCAGTACTTC	CASSLSGNQETQYF
few	TRBJ1-2	TRBV29-1	TRBD1	TGCAGCGTTGATTCAGGGGGAAGTGGCTACACCTTC	CSVDSGGSGYTF
few	TRBJ2-7	TRBV6-8	TRBD2	TGTGCCAGCAGTTCCCTAAGTGCCGGGGGGGCGCGGGAGCAGTACTTC	CASSSLSAGGAREQYF
-	TRBJ1-1	TRBV12-3/TRBV12-4	-	TGTGCCAGCAGGCCCGGACAGTTGAACACTGAAGCTTTCTTT	CASRPGQLNTEAFF
few	TRBJ2-2	TRBV12-3/TRBV12-4	-	TGTGCCAGCAGTTCCAAGATTGGGACACACCACACCGGGGAGCTGTTTTTT	CASSSKIGTHHTGELFF
many	TRBJ2-5	TRBV7-6	-	TGTGCCAGCAGCTTAAGGGGGGCCCTACAAGAGACCCAGTACTTC	CASSLRGALQETQYF
-	TRBJ1-1	TRBV20-1	-	TGCAGTGCTAGGACAGCCACGCTCCTTTTGAACACTGAAGCTTTCTTT	CSARTATLLLNTEAFF
many	TRBJ1-2	TRBV5-1	-	TGCGCCAGCAGCTTGGATCAAAGCAAGGTTGGAGACTACACCTTC	CASSLDQSKVGDYTF
-	TRBJ2-2	TRBV12-3/TRBV12-4	-	TGTGCCAGCAGTTTCCCCAGGGGAGTAAGCACCGGGGAGCTGTTTTTT	CASSFPRGVSTGELFF
-	TRBJ2-1	TRBV7-2	TRBD2	TGTGCCAGCAGCCGGACTAGCGGGAGGGCCAATGAGCAGTTCTTC	CASSRTSGRANEQFF
few	TRBJ2-5	TRBV5-6	-	TGTGCCAGCAGCTTGGATGAGACCCAGTACTTC	CASSLDETQYF
many	TRBJ2-7	TRBV7-9	TRBD1	TGTGCCGCGGGTACAGGGGCCTACGAGCAGTACTTC	CAAGTGAYEQYF
few	TRBJ1-4	TRBV7-9	-	TGTGCCAGCAGCCAGCTGCTTGAAAAACTGTTTTTT	CASSQLLEKLFF
-	TRBJ2-2	TRBV9	-	TGTGCCAGCAGCGTATCTGGGGGGATCACCGGGGAGCTGTTTTTT	CASSVSGGITGELFF
few	TRBJ1-1	TRBV6-8	-	TGTGCCAGCAGTTTTGGGGGTTCCGCTGAAGCTTTCTTT	CASSFGGSAEAFF